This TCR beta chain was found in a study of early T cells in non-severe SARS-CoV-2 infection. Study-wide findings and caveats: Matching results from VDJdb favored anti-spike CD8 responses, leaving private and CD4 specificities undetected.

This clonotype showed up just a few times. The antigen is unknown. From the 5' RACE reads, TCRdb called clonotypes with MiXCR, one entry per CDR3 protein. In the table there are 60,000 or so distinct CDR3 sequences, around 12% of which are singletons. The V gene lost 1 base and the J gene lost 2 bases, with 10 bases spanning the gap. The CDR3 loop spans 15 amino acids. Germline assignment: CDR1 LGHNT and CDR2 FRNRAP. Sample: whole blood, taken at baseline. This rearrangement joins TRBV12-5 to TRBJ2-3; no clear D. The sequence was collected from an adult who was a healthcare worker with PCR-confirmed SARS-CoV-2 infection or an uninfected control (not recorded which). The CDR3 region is CASGLEDPDTDTQYF. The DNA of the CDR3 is TGTGCTAGTGGTTTGGAGGACCCTGACACAGATACGCAGTATTTT.